This T cell receptor (beta chain) was identified in a study of post-analysis software for immune sequencing data. Study-level background: Progressive-relapsing, secondary progressive and relapsing-remitting multiple sclerosis were among the disease courses included.

TCR beta cDNA libraries included unique molecular identifiers. Researchers reported 400,000 to 600,000 cDNA molecules coming from around 1 to 10 million T cells. A single record per CDR3 protein comes from TCRdb applying MiXCR to the PCR reads. Among 400,000 to 500,000 distinct CDR3 sequences listed, about 40% were seen once. Broader study findings: Patients showed TRBV5-6, TRBV5-1 and TRBV20-1 among a few TRBV segments more frequent than in controls. Compared against controls, patients with multiple sclerosis displayed significantly lower normalized Chao1 diversity. The F measure placed samples prepared in the same batch into strongly shared clusters.

V dropped 7 bases and J dropped 2; count of bases not matched to a gene: 3. CDR1 SGHVS and CDR2 FQNEAQ come from the germline V gene. This CDR3 spans 15 amino acids. Comment on this clonotype: Its antigen is not identified.

This chain joins TRBV7-8 and TRBJ2-1; 12 bases are shared with TRBD2. The sequenced material came from blood. The sequence derives from a girl aged 2 to 10 with multiple sclerosis. The CDR3 reads CASILAGGTYNEQFF. Written as DNA, the CDR3 is TGTGCCAGCATCCTAGCGGGGGGGACCTACAATGAGCAGTTCTTC.